Listed below are T cell receptor beta chains from one sample, sequenced in a study of T-cell reconstitution after alpha-beta-depleted transplantation in children. TCRdb analysed the PCR reads with MiXCR anew, one entry per CDR3 protein. The data contain more than 450,000 distinct CDR3 sequences, approximately 16% of them singletons. The specimen comprised PBMCs from the stem cell graft donor, sampled from the stem cell graft. The receptors come from a human donor who donated a stem cell graft to a child with acute lymphoblastic leukemia. CDR3s include the opening cysteine and the closing phenylalanine or tryptophan. A D gene is named only where the DNA matches it firmly. Clone size appears in some rows only: once, few, many, or a class for an expanded clone.

V	size	J	D	DNA	CDR3
TRBV29-1	.	TRBJ2-5	.	TGCAGCGTACGGGACATGGAGACCCAGTACTTC	CSVRDMETQYF
TRBV3-1	.	TRBJ1-5	.	TGTGCCAGCAGCCTAGATTCCCGGCCCCAGCATTTT	CASSLDSRPQHF
TRBV6-5	.	TRBJ2-3	TRBD2	TGTGCCAGCAGTTACTCGGCGGGAGGAGTAGATACGCAGTATTTT	CASSYSAGGVDTQYF
TRBV12-3/TRBV12-4	.	TRBJ2-3	.	TGTGCCAGCAGCGACCCTCGGTACACAGATACGCAGTATTTT	CASSDPRYTDTQYF
TRBV10-3	.	TRBJ2-5	.	TGTGCCATCAGTGAGTCCCTCCCGGTCGGGGAGACCCAGTACTTC	CAISESLPVGETQYF
TRBV29-1	.	TRBJ1-2	.	TGCAGCGTTGAAGATCCGAGGGATAACTATGGCTACACCTTC	CSVEDPRDNYGYTF
TRBV5-6	.	TRBJ1-2	.	TGTGCCAGCATCATAAAGGGGATCGGGGGCTACACCTTC	CASIIKGIGGYTF
TRBV6-2/TRBV6-3	.	TRBJ2-1	.	TGTGCCAGCAGCTCGAGGACTTCCTACAATGAGCAGTTCTTC	CASSSRTSYNEQFF
TRBV7-6	.	TRBJ1-1	.	TGTGCCAGCAGCTTAAACCCCCCCGGGGATTCGGCTTTCTTT	CASSLNPPGDSAFF
TRBV29-1	few	TRBJ2-5	TRBD2	TGCAGCGTTGCCCCGGGGACTAGCGGGAGGAAGACCCAGTACTTC	CSVAPGTSGRKTQYF
TRBV2	few	TRBJ1-1	.	TGTGCCACAGGGTGGAACACTGAAGCTTTCTTT	CATGWNTEAFF
TRBV9	many	TRBJ2-7	.	TGTGCCAGCAGCGCTGGGGCGGACAAGGTGGACGAGCAGTACTTC	CASSAGADKVDEQYF
TRBV4-2	.	TRBJ1-2	.	TGTGCCAGCAGCCCCCGCGATGTTTCACAGGGCTACACCTTC	CASSPRDVSQGYTF
TRBV11-1	few	TRBJ2-1	TRBD2	TGTGCCAGCAGCTTGGCAACTAGCGGGAGGCTCGGATTCTACAATGAGCAGTTCTTC	CASSLATSGRLGFYNEQFF
TRBV5-1	.	TRBJ1-1	.	TGCGCCAGCAGCTTGGAGGATAGGATTGAAGCTTTCTTT	CASSLEDRIEAFF
TRBV12-3/TRBV12-4	.	TRBJ2-2	TRBD1	TGTGCCAGCAGTTTCGTCAGGGGGCGTACCGGGGAGCTGTTTTTT	CASSFVRGRTGELFF
TRBV7-8	few	TRBJ1-2	.	TGTGCCAGCAGCTCATCCCTCAGCTATGGCTACACCTTC	CASSSSLSYGYTF
TRBV5-1	.	TRBJ2-3	.	TGCGCCAGCAGCTTTTTTTCAGGGTGGAGCACAGATACGCAGTATTTT	CASSFFSGWSTDTQYF
TRBV14	few	TRBJ2-7	TRBD2	TGTGCCAGCAGCCTCACCCCCAGGGCTAGCGGGAGAAGGGTGTACGAGCAGTACTTC	CASSLTPRASGRRVYEQYF
TRBV27	.	TRBJ2-7	TRBD2	TGTGCCAGCAGTTGGACTAGCGGAGTCTACGAGCAGTACTTC	CASSWTSGVYEQYF
TRBV6-1	few	TRBJ1-5	.	TGTGCCAGCGGGAACGCGAGGTGGGAAGGTCAGCCCCAGCATTTT	CASGNARWEGQPQHF
TRBV7-3	.	TRBJ2-2	TRBD2	TGTGCCAGCAGCTCCCTGCTAGCGGGAGGGCCCGGGGAGCTGTTTTTT	CASSSLLAGGPGELFF
TRBV5-1	.	TRBJ2-1	TRBD2	TGCGCCAGCAGCTTCTATAGCGGGACGAGTGGTGAGCAGTTCTTC	CASSFYSGTSGEQFF
TRBV18	.	TRBJ2-5	.	TGTGCCAGCTCACCCCCGGGACCCCAAGAGACCCAGTACTTC	CASSPPGPQETQYF
TRBV11-2	few	TRBJ2-7	.	TGTGCCAGCAGCTTAGGTCAATCCACGGGACCGAGCTCCTACGAGCAGTACTTC	CASSLGQSTGPSSYEQYF
TRBV2	.	TRBJ1-1	TRBD1	TGTGCCAGCAGTGTTACTTACAGGGGAACTGAAGCTTTCTTT	CASSVTYRGTEAFF
TRBV7-9	few	TRBJ2-1	.	TGTGCCAGCAGCTTAGTCTCTGAGAATGAGCAGTTCTTC	CASSLVSENEQFF
TRBV24-1	.	TRBJ2-3	TRBD1	TGTGCCACCAGCGGGACAGGGCGGACAGATACGCAGTATTTT	CATSGTGRTDTQYF
TRBV7-2	.	TRBJ2-1	TRBD2	TGTGCCAGCAGCTTAGTCCGCGGGAGTGGTGGTGAGCAGTTCTTC	CASSLVRGSGGEQFF
TRBV10-3	few	TRBJ2-7	TRBD1	TGTGCCATCAGTGACCCTCAGATTCGGACAGGGATGGTCTACGAGCAGTACTTC	CAISDPQIRTGMVYEQYF
TRBV20-1	few	TRBJ1-1	.	TGCAGTGCTAGAGAAGGAAGGCTAGAGGGTCTGGACACTGAAGCTTTCTTT	CSAREGRLEGLDTEAFF
TRBV6-1	.	TRBJ1-4	.	TGTGCCAGCAGTGAAATAGGAAGGCGGGGCTTTGAAAAACTGTTTTTT	CASSEIGRRGFEKLFF
TRBV19	.	TRBJ2-1	TRBD1	TGTGCCAGTAGCCGGACAGGGGCCTCCTACAATGAGCAGTTCTTC	CASSRTGASYNEQFF
TRBV9	.	TRBJ2-1	.	TGTGCCAGCAGCGCCCTCAATGAGCAGTTCTTC	CASSALNEQFF
TRBV28	.	TRBJ2-7	.	TGTGCCAGCAGGCCCCCCGGACTAACGACCTACGAGCAGTACTTC	CASRPPGLTTYEQYF
TRBV6-1	few	TRBJ2-7	.	TGTGCCAGCAGTGAACAACCTCAAGCCGGGCAGTACTTC	CASSEQPQAGQYF
TRBV7-7	few	TRBJ2-1	.	TGTGCCAGCAGCTTAAGTACGCGAGTTGGTGAGCAGTTCTTC	CASSLSTRVGEQFF
TRBV27	few	TRBJ1-2	.	TGTGCCAGCAGTTTATTGGTCGGCAGTACCCACTATGGCTACACCTTC	CASSLLVGSTHYGYTF
TRBV12-3/TRBV12-4	few	TRBJ2-5	TRBD2	TGTGCCAGCAGTTTTGCCAGCGGGAGGGCCGAACAGACCCAGTACTTC	CASSFASGRAEQTQYF
TRBV7-9	few	TRBJ2-2	TRBD2	TGTGCCAGCAGCCGATTAGCGGGTGAAAACACCGGGGAGCTGTTTTTT	CASSRLAGENTGELFF
TRBV20-1	few	TRBJ1-2	.	TGCAGTGCTAGGAGGAGGCGGGATGGCTACACCTTC	CSARRRRDGYTF
TRBV29-1	few	TRBJ1-2	TRBD1	TGCAGCGCCCGACAGGGGCAGTCTATGGGCTACACCTTC	CSARQGQSMGYTF
TRBV10-2	.	TRBJ2-7	.	TGCGCCAGCAAAGAGTTCTACGAGCAGTACTTC	CASKEFYEQYF
TRBV5-1	.	TRBJ1-2	TRBD1	TGCGCCAGCAGCTCGCCCACCGGGACAGGGGGCTACACCTTC	CASSSPTGTGGYTF
TRBV7-3	.	TRBJ2-7	.	TGTGCCAGCAGCTTACACCCGGGAGCCTACGAGCAGTACTTC	CASSLHPGAYEQYF
TRBV4-1	.	TRBJ2-5	TRBD2	TGCGCCAGCAGCCGAAGACTAGCGGGGGAGGAGACCCAGTACTTC	CASSRRLAGEETQYF
TRBV20-1	.	TRBJ2-1	TRBD2	TGCAGTGCCGCGGGACTAGCAAGGAATGAGCAGTTCTTC	CSAAGLARNEQFF
TRBV2	few	TRBJ1-5	.	TGTGCCAGCAGTGAAAACTATAGCAATCAGCCCCAGCATTTT	CASSENYSNQPQHF
TRBV7-9	.	TRBJ1-4	.	TGTGCCAGCAGCTTAGCGGCAGTTATTGCAACTAATGAAAAACTGTTTTTT	CASSLAAVIATNEKLFF
TRBV27	.	TRBJ1-6	.	TGTGCCAGCAGTCCCGACCCGGGCGGGTATTCACCCCTCCACTTT	CASSPDPGGYSPLHF
TRBV4-1	few	TRBJ2-3	TRBD2	TGCGCCAGCGGCCGGACTAGCGGGAGGTCAGATACGCAGTATTTT	CASGRTSGRSDTQYF
TRBV15	.	TRBJ2-1	TRBD2	TGTGCCACCAGCAGACAGCGGGAGGCGAATGAGCAGTTCTTC	CATSRQREANEQFF
TRBV7-8	few	TRBJ1-5	.	TGTGCCAGCAGTCGTAACGACCACTCCCAGCCCCAGCATTTT	CASSRNDHSQPQHF
TRBV5-1	few	TRBJ1-1	TRBD1	TGCGCCAGCAGCTTATGGACAGGGGGCGTAGGGACTGAAGCTTTCTTT	CASSLWTGGVGTEAFF